Listed below are T cell receptor beta chains from one sample, sequenced in a study of T cells in Graves' hyperthyroidism and ophthalmopathy. TCRdb re-called the multiplex PCR reads through MiXCR, storing one row per CDR3 protein. Seen here are about 280,000 distinct CDR3 sequences, under 30% observed once, and the top ten hold about a quarter. Sequenced sample: blood. These receptors came from a man aged 40-50 years with Graves' hyperthyroidism that later progressed to Graves' ophthalmopathy. The CDR3 runs from the conserved cysteine through the conserved F or W. A D gene is named only where the DNA matches it firmly. The size of a clone is reported for some rows only, either as once, few or many, or as a class for expanded clones.

TRBV10-2	TRBD1	TRBJ2-3	many	TGCGCCACCTCCGGGACAGGTCACACAGATACGCAGTATTTT	CATSGTGHTDTQYF
TRBV20-1	NA	TRBJ1-6	many	TGCAGTGCTGACTCAGGGGAAACCTATAATTCACCCCTCCACTTT	CSADSGETYNSPLHF
TRBV19	NA	TRBJ2-5	NA	TGTGCCAGTAGTATAGCGGGCACCAGCACGACCCAGTACTTC	CASSIAGTSTTQYF
TRBV6-5	TRBD2	TRBJ2-2	NA	TGTGCCAGCAGTACTAGCGGCGAGTCCGGGGAGCTGTTTTTT	CASSTSGESGELFF
TRBV6-5	TRBD2	TRBJ2-5	many	TGTGCCAGCAGTTTTCGGGGGGTCCAAGAGACCCAGTACTTC	CASSFRGVQETQYF
TRBV18	NA	TRBJ2-5	NA	TGTGCCAGCTCCCGGGACCCTCAAGAGACCCAGTACTTC	CASSRDPQETQYF
TRBV12-3/TRBV12-4	TRBD1	TRBJ1-2	many	TGTGCCAGCAGCTATGCGACAGGGACGGGCTACACCTTC	CASSYATGTGYTF
TRBV19	TRBD1	TRBJ1-1	many	TGTGCCAGCCTATACCAAGGGACAGCGCGCACTGAAGCTTTCTTT	CASLYQGTARTEAFF
TRBV11-1	TRBD1	TRBJ1-2	many	TGTGCCAGCAGCGTCTCCGCTCCAGGGGGCGCCGGTGGCTACACCTTC	CASSVSAPGGAGGYTF
TRBV20-1	NA	TRBJ2-7	many	TGCAGTGCTAGAGATCCCCTCGAGCAGTACTTC	CSARDPLEQYF
TRBV12-3/TRBV12-4	NA	TRBJ1-6	many	TGTGCCAGCAAGGGTGTCAGTTCACCCCTCCACTTT	CASKGVSSPLHF
TRBV6-1	TRBD2	TRBJ2-7	many	TGTGCCAGCGGGCCAGCGGGAGGGAAAGCGGACGAGCAGTACTTC	CASGPAGGKADEQYF
TRBV9	NA	TRBJ2-5	many	TGTGCCAGCAGCGTATCCAGGGGGACCCAGTACTTC	CASSVSRGTQYF
TRBV20-1	NA	TRBJ1-5	many	TGCAGTGCTAGGCGGACGGATCGCAATCAGCCCCAGCATTTT	CSARRTDRNQPQHF
TRBV24-1	TRBD2	TRBJ2-2	many	TGTGCCACCAGTGACCCCCTAGCGGGAGAGGCCGGGGAGCTGTTTTTT	CATSDPLAGEAGELFF
TRBV6-5	NA	TRBJ2-7	once	TGTGCCAGCAGCTATACCCGGGGGTACGAGCAGTACTTC	CASSYTRGYEQYF
TRBV2	NA	TRBJ1-6	NA	TGTGCCAGCGCCCGGGCCCTCTATAATTCACCCCTCCACTTT	CASARALYNSPLHF
TRBV13	NA	TRBJ2-7	many	TGTGCCAGCAGCCCACGGGACCACAAATTCTACGAGCAGTACTTC	CASSPRDHKFYEQYF
TRBV11-2	TRBD1	TRBJ2-5	many	TGTGCCAGCAGCTTCTTGACAGGGGGAGAGACCCAGTACTTC	CASSFLTGGETQYF
TRBV6-1	NA	TRBJ2-7	few	TGTGCCAGCAATCGGGGGGCGAGCTCCTACGAGCAGTACTTC	CASNRGASSYEQYF
TRBV4-1	TRBD1	TRBJ1-1	many	TGCGCCAGCAGCTACCCCCGGGACAGGGAGAATTTGCACACTGAAGCTTTCTTT	CASSYPRDRENLHTEAFF
TRBV20-1	TRBD1	TRBJ1-2	many	TGCAGTGCTAGAGATCTCGGGCAGGGGGCTGGCTACACCTTC	CSARDLGQGAGYTF
TRBV25-1	NA	TRBJ1-1	NA	TGTGCCAGCAGTGAATCGGGCGTAAGCAGGGAAGTCGCTCAGGCTTTCTTT	CASSESGVSREVAQAFF
TRBV5-1	TRBD2	TRBJ2-7	many	TGCGCCAGCAGCTTGAGGGCTAGCGGGGCTTCAGGCGAGCAGTACTTC	CASSLRASGASGEQYF
TRBV7-9	NA	TRBJ1-2	many	TGTGCCAGCAGCTTGTCGGACTACTATGGCTACACCTTC	CASSLSDYYGYTF
TRBV6-2/TRBV6-3	TRBD1	TRBJ2-5	NA	TGTGCCAGCAGAAAGGGACAGGGCCCTCCACAAGAGACCCAGTACTTC	CASRKGQGPPQETQYF
TRBV10-3	NA	TRBJ2-6	NA	TGTGCCACCGAAAACTCTGGGGCCAACGTCCTGACTTTC	CATENSGANVLTF
TRBV7-9	NA	TRBJ1-5	many	TGTGCCAGCAGCAACGGGGGGGAGGGACAGCCCCAGCATTTT	CASSNGGEGQPQHF
TRBV7-9	NA	TRBJ2-7	many	TGTGCCAGCAGCTTAGGCAGGGGAACCTACGAGCAGTACTTC	CASSLGRGTYEQYF
TRBV18	NA	TRBJ1-2	few	TGTGCCAGCTCACCGGGGGGGTCGGCGCGTCCTTTGGGCTACACCTTC	CASSPGGSARPLGYTF
TRBV28	TRBD1	TRBJ1-5	many	TGTGCCAGCAGTTTTATGGTCAGGCAGGGGGGGAATCAGCCCCAGCATTTT	CASSFMVRQGGNQPQHF
TRBV7-2	NA	TRBJ1-1	few	TGTGCCAGCAGCTCCCGGGGGAGCTCGGCTTTCTTT	CASSSRGSSAFF
TRBV11-2	NA	TRBJ1-6	many	TGTGCCAGCAGCTTAGTATGGCAGGATTATCGTTCACCCCTCCACTTT	CASSLVWQDYRSPLHF
TRBV9	NA	TRBJ2-7	many	TGTGCCAGCAGCCTACGACCGACTTCCAGCGAGCAGTACTTC	CASSLRPTSSEQYF
TRBV19	TRBD1	TRBJ2-7	many	TGTGCCAGTAGTATCGCCAGGGGGCGAACCTACGAGCAGTACTTC	CASSIARGRTYEQYF
TRBV5-1	NA	TRBJ1-1	many	TGCGCCAGCAGCCCCTCGGGAATGAACACTGAAGCTTTCTTT	CASSPSGMNTEAFF
TRBV6-5	NA	TRBJ1-1	NA	TGTGCCAGCAGTTACTCCCCGGAGAGGAACACTGAAGCTTTCTTT	CASSYSPERNTEAFF
TRBV29-1	NA	TRBJ2-7	NA	TGCAGCGTCTTAAATGGCGAGCGGTACTTC	CSVLNGERYF
TRBV20-1	NA	TRBJ1-1	many	TGCAGTGCTACCAAACAACAGGGACCGAACACTGAAGCTTTCTTT	CSATKQQGPNTEAFF
TRBV2	NA	TRBJ2-2	many	TGTGCCAGCAGTGAAGCAATGGGGTCGTTATCCGGGGAGCTGTTTTTT	CASSEAMGSLSGELFF
TRBV11-2	NA	TRBJ2-5	many	TGTGCCAGCAGCTTCATAGGGAAGACCCAGTACTTC	CASSFIGKTQYF
TRBV6-7	NA	TRBJ1-2	many	TGTGCCGGAGAAGGGGGGATGATCGGCTACACCTTC	CAGEGGMIGYTF
TRBV28	NA	TRBJ1-6	NA	TGTGCCAGCAGTTTATACCCGTCAGTAGACGATTCACCCCTCCACTTT	CASSLYPSVDDSPLHF
TRBV12-3/TRBV12-4	NA	TRBJ2-7	many	TGTGCCAGCAGTTTCCCAGGGAACGAGCAGTACTTC	CASSFPGNEQYF
TRBV6-5	NA	TRBJ1-1	NA	TGTGCCAGCAGTTACAGTGTGAACAACAGGGTCTTCGCTGAAGCTTTCTTT	CASSYSVNNRVFAEAFF
TRBV12-3/TRBV12-4	NA	TRBJ1-1	many	TGTGCCAGCAGATACGATCAGAGGACTGAAGCTTTCTTT	CASRYDQRTEAFF